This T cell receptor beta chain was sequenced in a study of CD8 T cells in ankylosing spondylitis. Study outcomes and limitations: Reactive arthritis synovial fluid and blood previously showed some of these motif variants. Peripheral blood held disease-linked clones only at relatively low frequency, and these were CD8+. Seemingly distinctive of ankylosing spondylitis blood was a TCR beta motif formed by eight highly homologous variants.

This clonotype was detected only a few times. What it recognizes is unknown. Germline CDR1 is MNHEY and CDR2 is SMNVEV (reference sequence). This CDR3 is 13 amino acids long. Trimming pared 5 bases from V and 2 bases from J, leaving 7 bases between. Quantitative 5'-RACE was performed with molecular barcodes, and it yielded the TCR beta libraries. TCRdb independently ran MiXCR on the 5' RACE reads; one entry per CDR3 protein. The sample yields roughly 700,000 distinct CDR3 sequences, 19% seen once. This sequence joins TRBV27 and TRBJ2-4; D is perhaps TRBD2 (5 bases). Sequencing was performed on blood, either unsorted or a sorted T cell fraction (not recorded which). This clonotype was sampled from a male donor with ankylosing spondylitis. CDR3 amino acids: CASSPGTKNIQYF. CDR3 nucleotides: TGTGCCAGCAGTCCGGGGACCAAAAACATTCAGTACTTC.